What follows are 3 T cell receptor beta chains derived from one specimen sequenced in a study of blood T cell repertoires in COVID-19. Clones were read by immunoSEQ multiplex PCR, and TCRdb kept only the in-frame ones, dropping some. The data contain 200,000 to 250,000 clones, around 82% of them singletons. Material: peripheral blood. These receptors came from an older woman with acute or convalescent COVID-19.

The chain links TRBV3-1 (or the pseudogene TRBV3-2) to TRBJ1-1; tentatively, D is TRBD1 (6 bases). This CDR3 comprises 14 residues. Per germline, CDR1 LGHDT and CDR2 YNNKEL (reference sequence). V was pared by 0 bases and J by 4 bases, with 9 bases between. The CDR3 DNA follows: TGTGCCAGCAGCCAAGAATCCAGGGGCACTGAAGCTTTCTTT. It specifies CASSQESRGTEAFF.

The J gene is TRBJ1-6, the V gene TRBV24-1; D perhaps matches TRBD1 (5 bases). Germline V gene data show CDR1 as KGHDR and CDR2 as SFDVKD. V was shortened by 4 bases and J by 5 bases, with 5 bases between the two germline ends. The CDR3 is made up of 13 amino acids. CDR3 nucleotides: TGTGCCACCAGTGACAGGGATAATTCACCCCTCCACTTT. Translated: CATSDRDNSPLHF.

V usage is TRBV9 and J usage is TRBJ2-5; D ambiguous. The CDR3 totals 13 residues. Per germline, CDR1 SGDLS and CDR2 YYNGEE. V shed 1 base and J shed 2 bases, with 6 bases lying between them. This chain's CDR3 is CASSVSPQETQYF. The CDR3 DNA sequence: TGTGCCAGCAGCGTAAGCCCACAAGAGACCCAGTACTTC.